This is a list of T cell receptor beta chains from one sample in a study of T cells expressing NK-cell markers. One entry per CDR3 protein, without DNA, is what TCRdb gives after re-calling the 5' RACE reads. Its clone listing holds around 280,000 distinct CDR3 sequences. Specimen: blood T cells: a sorted CD56 or NKG2C T cell subset, CD4+ or CD8+ T cells, or bulk PBMC T cells (not recorded which). The receptors stem from a man between 18 and 29 years old in good health. CDR3s include the opening cysteine and the closing phenylalanine or tryptophan.

J gene: TRBJ1-2; CDR3 length: 12; V gene: TRBV29-1; CDR3 protein: CSVVYRGTGYTF
J gene: TRBJ2-2; CDR3 length: 17; V gene: TRBV7-2; CDR3 protein: CASSTRSRLAGAGELFF
J gene: TRBJ2-5; CDR3 length: 16; V gene: TRBV5-1; CDR3 protein: CASSLVQGSNQETQYF
J gene: TRBJ2-5; CDR3 length: 13; V gene: TRBV5-6; CDR3 protein: CASSFTDQETQYF
J gene: TRBJ2-1; CDR3 length: 16; V gene: TRBV5-4; CDR3 protein: CASSPTGGGVHNEQFF
J gene: TRBJ1-1; CDR3 length: 13; V gene: TRBV7-3; CDR3 protein: CASSTGMNTEAFF
J gene: TRBJ2-5; CDR3 length: 11; V gene: TRBV5-5; CDR3 protein: CASSLFGTQYF
J gene: TRBJ2-5; CDR3 length: 12; V gene: TRBV2; CDR3 protein: CASSEVRETQYF
J gene: TRBJ1-2; CDR3 length: 18; V gene: TRBV12-3/TRBV12-4; CDR3 protein: CASSLYRPGGAVVNGYTF
J gene: TRBJ2-1; CDR3 length: 16; V gene: TRBV20-1; CDR3 protein: CSAREGVAGGHNEQFF
J gene: TRBJ2-1; CDR3 length: 14; V gene: TRBV7-9; CDR3 protein: CASSLGTSGRGQFF
J gene: TRBJ2-1; CDR3 length: 16; V gene: TRBV5-6; CDR3 protein: CASSSTGRERRNEQFF
J gene: TRBJ1-2; CDR3 length: 14; V gene: TRBV30; CDR3 protein: CAWSVVFGQYGYTF
J gene: TRBJ1-3; CDR3 length: 16; V gene: TRBV5-1; CDR3 protein: CASSLEQQNSGNTIYF
J gene: TRBJ2-3; CDR3 length: 14; V gene: TRBV5-6; CDR3 protein: CASSLASAASTQYF
J gene: TRBJ2-5; CDR3 length: 14; V gene: TRBV27; CDR3 protein: CASSLSYGRETQYF
J gene: TRBJ2-2; CDR3 length: 17; V gene: TRBV7-6; CDR3 protein: CASRPQGLVPNTGELFF
J gene: TRBJ2-7; CDR3 length: 13; V gene: TRBV9; CDR3 protein: CASGPSTLAKQYF
J gene: TRBJ1-2; CDR3 length: 14; V gene: TRBV18; CDR3 protein: CASSPVQGTGGYTF
J gene: TRBJ2-5; CDR3 length: 15; V gene: TRBV5-6; CDR3 protein: CASSEITGNQETQYF
J gene: TRBJ1-5; CDR3 length: 13; V gene: TRBV12-3/TRBV12-4; CDR3 protein: CATRGQPNQPQHF
J gene: TRBJ2-3; CDR3 length: 19; V gene: TRBV15; CDR3 protein: CATSSWGTSGSTGTDTQYF
J gene: TRBJ2-1; CDR3 length: 16; V gene: TRBV4-1; CDR3 protein: CASSQGPSQPYNEQFF
J gene: TRBJ2-5; CDR3 length: 16; V gene: TRBV13; CDR3 protein: CASSNIPPGRQETQYF
J gene: TRBJ2-7; CDR3 length: 16; V gene: TRBV6-5; CDR3 protein: CASSYSRDRGLNEQYF
J gene: TRBJ1-2; CDR3 length: 14; V gene: TRBV10-3; CDR3 protein: CAISESTGAYGYTF
J gene: TRBJ2-2; CDR3 length: 13; V gene: TRBV7-3; CDR3 protein: CASSQRDYGELFF
J gene: TRBJ2-5; CDR3 length: 15; V gene: TRBV15; CDR3 protein: CATSRDQWLQETQYF
J gene: TRBJ1-4; CDR3 length: 14; V gene: TRBV18; CDR3 protein: CASSPGQGDEKLFF
J gene: TRBJ1-5; CDR3 length: 13; V gene: TRBV7-3; CDR3 protein: CASSLIGGQPQHF
J gene: TRBJ1-4; CDR3 length: 15; V gene: TRBV20-1; CDR3 protein: CSARPHIGTNEKLFF
J gene: TRBJ2-2; CDR3 length: 15; V gene: TRBV10-3; CDR3 protein: CAISVDRGNTGELFF
J gene: TRBJ1-6; CDR3 length: 16; V gene: TRBV11-2; CDR3 protein: CASSLQGTPYNSPLHF
J gene: TRBJ2-1; CDR3 length: 19; V gene: TRBV12-3/TRBV12-4; CDR3 protein: CASSLYPLRSGRAGYEQFF
J gene: TRBJ2-3; CDR3 length: 12; V gene: TRBV24-1; CDR3 protein: CATSGPDDTQYF
J gene: TRBJ2-2; CDR3 length: 15; V gene: TRBV6-1; CDR3 protein: CASYRDARNTGELFF
J gene: TRBJ2-1; CDR3 length: 17; V gene: TRBV5-1; CDR3 protein: CASSPRGTSGINNEQFF
J gene: TRBJ2-1; CDR3 length: 14; V gene: TRBV19; CDR3 protein: CASKRGTSSNEQFF
J gene: TRBJ1-3; CDR3 length: 16; V gene: TRBV6-5; CDR3 protein: CASSYGGGISGNTIYF
J gene: TRBJ2-3; CDR3 length: 17; V gene: TRBV11-2; CDR3 protein: CASSLVPTPTSTDTQYF
J gene: TRBJ1-3; CDR3 length: 16; V gene: TRBV5-6; CDR3 protein: CASSGTGQGTGNTIYF
J gene: TRBJ2-5; CDR3 length: 13; V gene: TRBV16; CDR3 protein: CASRQRGSETQYF
J gene: TRBJ2-3; CDR3 length: 15; V gene: TRBV20-1; CDR3 protein: CSAFTTSGRTDTQYF
J gene: TRBJ1-5; CDR3 length: 14; V gene: TRBV18; CDR3 protein: CASSPQSINQPQHF
J gene: TRBJ2-2; CDR3 length: 15; V gene: TRBV2; CDR3 protein: CASSEHGGNTGELFF
J gene: TRBJ2-1; CDR3 length: 14; V gene: TRBV12-3/TRBV12-4; CDR3 protein: CASSSSGRLDEQLF
J gene: TRBJ2-3; CDR3 length: 19; V gene: TRBV7-8; CDR3 protein: CASSLGYQGAVMGRDTQYF
J gene: TRBJ1-1; CDR3 length: 15; V gene: TRBV12-3/TRBV12-4; CDR3 protein: CASSYDGPQNTEAFF
J gene: TRBJ2-5; CDR3 length: 11; V gene: TRBV20-1; CDR3 protein: CSARGEETQYF
J gene: TRBJ2-7; CDR3 length: 15; V gene: TRBV4-2; CDR3 protein: CASSHSSGTPYEQYF
J gene: TRBJ2-3; CDR3 length: 16; V gene: TRBV7-2; CDR3 protein: CASSLIAGGPPDTQYF